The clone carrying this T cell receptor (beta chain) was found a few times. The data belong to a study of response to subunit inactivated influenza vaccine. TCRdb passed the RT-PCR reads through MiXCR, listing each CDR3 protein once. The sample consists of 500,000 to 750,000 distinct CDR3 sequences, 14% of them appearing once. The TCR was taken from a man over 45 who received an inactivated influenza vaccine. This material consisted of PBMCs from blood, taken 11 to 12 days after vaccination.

The CDR3 region is CASSQEGRGRNTEAFF. As DNA, the CDR3 is TGCGCCAGCAGCCAAGAGGGTAGGGGGAGGAACACTGAAGCTTTCTTT. The chain has TRBV4-3 and TRBJ1-1, with a possible D match to TRBD1 (6 bases). V dropped 0 bases and J dropped 1 base, with 12 bases sitting between them. The CDR3 covers 16 residues. Looked up from germline, CDR1 is LGHNA and CDR2 is YSLEER.